Given below is one T cell receptor (beta chain) in context. This record comes from a study of blood T cell repertoires in COVID-19. Background on the study: T cells, B-cell-depleted T cells, or PBMCs supplied cDNA or gDNA.

Produced via immunoSEQ multiplex PCR; TCRdb's table is partial and in-frame only. Counted here are approximately 190,000 clones, roughly 80% occurring once; the ten biggest clones make up less than 20%. The receptor's source is a human donor in a cohort sampled during active COVID-19. The sample taken for sequencing was peripheral blood.

The CDR3 DNA follows: TGTGCCAGCAGCTTAACAGATAATCAGCCCCAGCATTTT. It is translated as CASSLTDNQPQHF. The V and J genes are TRBV7-2 and TRBJ1-5; D gene unclear. The germline CDR1 and CDR2 sequences are SGHTA and FQGNSA. The CDR3 spans 13 residues. V lost 2 bases and J lost 4, with 6 bases in between.